Shown below are 19 T cell receptor beta chains from a single sample sequenced in a study of shared T cell receptors in the human thymus. Profiling relied on immunoSEQ multiplex PCR, and the TCRdb table lists in-frame clones only, not all of them. The table includes hundreds of thousands of clones, around 89% detected once. The data were also submitted as part of a second study, on human thymus T cells.

The sequenced sample consisted of thymocytes. These receptors came from a boy in the first two years of life with a congenital heart defect.

This sequence joins TRBV10-2 and TRBJ2-3, with 9 bases that match TRBD2. The germline CDR1 and CDR2 sequences are WSHSY and SAAADI. This CDR3 spans 15 amino acids. After removal of 7 bases from V and 3 bases from J, the junction contained 8 bases not matched to a gene. CDR3 amino acids: CASTPGLAGTDTQYF. For the CDR3, the DNA is TGCGCCAGCACCCCGGGGCTAGCGGGGACAGATACGCAGTATTTT.

The chain employs TRBV5-4 and TRBJ1-2; TRBD1 agrees at 7 bases. This CDR3 has 14 residues. CDR1 is SGHNT and CDR2 is YYREEE in the germline V gene (reference sequence). V was pared by 4 bases and J by 1 base, with 4 bases of the junction left unmatched. The CDR3 DNA reads TGTGCCAGCAGCCCGGGACAGATTAACTATGGCTACACCTTC. Protein product: CASSPGQINYGYTF.

The chain is built from TRBV27 and TRBJ1-2; D not resolved. The germline V gene encodes CDR1 MNHEY and CDR2 SMNVEV (reference sequence). This CDR3 is built from 13 residues. The germline V and J ends were trimmed by 4 bases and 4 bases, with 10 bases remaining between them. CDR3 DNA sequence: TGTGCCAGCAGTTCCAGTGTTGGCTATGGCTACACCTTC. Translation: CASSSSVGYGYTF.

The V and J genes are TRBV29-1 and TRBJ2-3; 10 bases match TRBD2. The J segment lost 0 bases and the V segment lost 7 bases, leaving 16 bases of the junction unmatched. The CDR3 sequence is 18 residues long. Germline V lookup: CDR1 SQVTM, CDR2 ANQGSEA. CDR3 in amino acids: CSAQTSGTTTSSTDTQYF. CDR3 bases: TGCAGCGCCCAAACTAGCGGGACCACAACGTCTAGCACAGATACGCAGTATTTT.

DNA of the CDR3: TGTGCCAGCAGTTTATCCGCTGGTAGGGCCCAACCGGGGTACGTGGCAGATACGCAGTATTTT. Translated, it gives CASSLSAGRAQPGYVADTQYF. The chain couples TRBV27 to TRBJ2-3, with D perhaps matching TRBD2 (5 bases). The germline gives CDR1 MNHEY, CDR2 SMNVEV (reference sequence). The V end lost 0 bases, the J end lost 4 bases, and 29 bases lay between the germline ends. The CDR3 has 21 amino acids.

The V call is TRBV19, the J call TRBJ2-7; the D gene is possibly TRBD2 (5 bases). The CDR3 sequence is 15 residues long. The V and J ends lost 2 bases and 0 bases respectively, with 11 bases between them. Germline CDR1 is LNHDA and CDR2 is SQIVND (reference sequence). The CDR3 reads CASSIIGNSSYEQYF. The CDR3 DNA reads TGTGCCAGTAGTATAATCGGGAATAGCTCCTACGAGCAGTACTTC.

The chain joins TRBV28 to TRBJ2-1; D is unresolved. The V and J ends lost 4 bases and 6 bases respectively, with 22 bases between them. CDR3 size: 17 residues. Germline-derived CDR1 and CDR2 are MDHEN and SYDVKM. This chain's CDR3 is CASSSRVARQLSNEQFF. Written as DNA, the CDR3 is TGTGCCAGCAGTTCCCGGGTAGCAAGGCAGTTAAGCAATGAGCAGTTCTTC.

The chain joins TRBV9 to TRBJ2-3, with TRBD1 identical over 8 bases. Trimming at V came to 5 bases and at J to 8 bases, leaving 13 bases not matched to a gene. This CDR3 contains 15 residues. The germline gives CDR1 SGDLS, CDR2 YYNGEE. The CDR3 bases are TGTGCCAGCAGTCCCCGAGACAGGGGTAGTCGTACGCAGTATTTT. Residues: CASSPRDRGSRTQYF. The entire variable domain, with the rest obtained from reference TRBV9 and TRBJ2-3, is as follows: DSGVTQTPKHLITATGQRVTLRCSPRSGDLSVYWYQQSLDQGLQFLIQYYNGEERAKGNILERFSAQQFPDLHSELNLSSLELGDSALYFCASSPRDRGSRTQYFGPGTRLTVL.

The V gene is TRBV2, the J gene TRBJ2-3; TRBD2 agrees at 11 bases. The CDR3 runs 18 residues. V was clipped by 1 base and J by 0 bases; unmatched bases: 6. In germline, CDR1 is SNHLY, CDR2 FYNNEI. The CDR3, as DNA: TGTGCCAGCAGTGAAGGGGGGACTAGCGGAACTAGCACAGATACGCAGTATTTT. Protein: CASSEGGTSGTSTDTQYF.

This sequence joins TRBV6-5 and TRBJ2-7, with a tentative D call TRBD1 (6 bases). Between the trimmed V and J ends, which lost 7 bases and 6 bases, there was a span of 16 bases. CDR1 is MNHEY and CDR2 is SVGAGI in the germline V gene. The CDR3 length is 13 residues. The CDR3 DNA follows: TGTGCCAGCAAAGAGGGGGAACAGTGCGAGCAGTACTTC. This encodes CASKEGEQCEQYF.

V is TRBV4-2 and J is TRBJ2-3; D call uncertain. V was cut by 9 bases and J by 4 bases, with 8 bases left in between. Looked up from germline, CDR1 is LGHNA and CDR2 is YNFKEQ. The CDR3 totals 11 residues. The CDR3 protein is CASKPSDTQYF. The CDR3 DNA reads as TGTGCCAGTAAGCCCTCAGATACGCAGTATTTT.

This clone was seen once. This chain uses TRBV5-6 with TRBJ2-7; maybe TRBD2 (7 bases). The CDR3 is 15 residues long. The V gene lost 4 bases and the J gene lost 1 base, with 15 bases spanning the gap. Germline V gene lookup returns CDR1 SGHDT and CDR2 YYEEEE. The CDR3 spells CASSPSGRGSYEQYF. CDR3 bases: TGTGCCAGCAGCCCTTCAGGGAGGGGGTCCTACGAGCAGTACTTC.

The rearrangement links TRBV15 to TRBJ2-1, with TRBD2 matching over 12 bases. Germline V gene data show CDR1 as LNHNV and CDR2 as YYDKDF (reference sequence). Trimming removed 0 bases from V and 4 bases from J; junction bases left unmatched: 10. The CDR3 is made up of 19 amino acids. The CDR3, as DNA: TGTGCCACCAGCAGAGATGCCCGACTAGCGGGAGAGGGTTACAATGAGCAGTTCTTC. This codes for CATSRDARLAGEGYNEQFF. Full variable domain (missing parts from reference TRBV15 and TRBJ2-1): DAMVIQNPRYQVTQFGKPVTLSCSQTLNHNVMYWYQQKSSQAPKLLFHYYDKDFNNEADTPDNFQSRRPNTSFCFLDIRSPGLGDTAMYLCATSRDARLAGEGYNEQFFGPGTRLTVL.

The chain carries TRBV5-1 and TRBJ1-4; D is unresolved. V was pared by 0 bases and J by 6 bases, with 15 bases between. Germline CDR1 is SGHRS and CDR2 is YFSETQ. This CDR3 has 16 residues. CDR3 nucleotide sequence: TGCGCCAGCAGCTTGGATGGCGGCGAGCGGGATGAAAAACTGTTTTTT. Amino acid sequence: CASSLDGGERDEKLFF.

The V gene is TRBV5-1, the J gene TRBJ2-3, with 10 bases lining up with TRBD2. The CDR3 is made up of 17 amino acids. Trimming cost V 3 bases and J 4 bases; bases outside gene matches: 11. CDR1 and CDR2 (germline): SGHRS, YFSETQ. Here the CDR3 reads CASSSGLAGDPPDTQYF. In DNA form, the CDR3 reads TGCGCCAGCAGCTCGGGCCTAGCGGGAGACCCCCCAGATACGCAGTATTTT.

V gene TRBV5-6 combines with J gene TRBJ1-5; 7 bases are shared with TRBD1. The germline CDR1 and CDR2 sequences are SGHDT and YYEEEE. Trimming cost V 0 bases and J 3 bases; bases outside gene matches: 3. CDR3 length equals 15 residues. The CDR3 loop reads CASSLGQGFNQPQHF. The CDR3 coding sequence is TGTGCCAGCAGCTTGGGACAGGGATTCAATCAGCCCCAGCATTTT.

The V gene is TRBV5-4, the J gene TRBJ2-3, with 7 bases that match TRBD2. V was pared by 1 base and J by 2 bases, with 4 bases of the junction left unmatched. This CDR3 is 15 amino acids long. The germline V gene has CDR1 SGHNT and CDR2 YYREEE (reference sequence). CDR3 DNA sequence: TGTGCCAGCAGCTTGATGACTAGCACCACAGATACGCAGTATTTT. Amino acid sequence: CASSLMTSTTDTQYF.

The gene calls are TRBV11-3 and TRBJ2-1; 8 bases match TRBD2. CDR1 and CDR2 from the germline V gene are SGHNT and YENEEA. The V segment lost 2 bases and the J segment 13 bases; nucleotides outside the gene matches: 13. This CDR3 is 15 amino acids long. CDR3 in amino acids: CASSLNPYWREAQFF. The CDR3 coding sequence is TGTGCCAGCAGCTTAAACCCTTATTGGCGGGAGGCCCAGTTCTTC.

This clone has only a few counts. The chain links TRBV11-3 to TRBJ2-1, with D uncertain. Trimming shortened V by 3 bases and J by 8 bases, and 11 bases separated the two germline ends. The CDR3 has 13 amino acids. Germline lookup yields CDR1 SGHNT and CDR2 YENEEA. For the CDR3, the DNA is TGTGCCAGCAGCTTTAGTTACGGGTATGAGCAGTTCTTC. This gives the protein CASSFSYGYEQFF.